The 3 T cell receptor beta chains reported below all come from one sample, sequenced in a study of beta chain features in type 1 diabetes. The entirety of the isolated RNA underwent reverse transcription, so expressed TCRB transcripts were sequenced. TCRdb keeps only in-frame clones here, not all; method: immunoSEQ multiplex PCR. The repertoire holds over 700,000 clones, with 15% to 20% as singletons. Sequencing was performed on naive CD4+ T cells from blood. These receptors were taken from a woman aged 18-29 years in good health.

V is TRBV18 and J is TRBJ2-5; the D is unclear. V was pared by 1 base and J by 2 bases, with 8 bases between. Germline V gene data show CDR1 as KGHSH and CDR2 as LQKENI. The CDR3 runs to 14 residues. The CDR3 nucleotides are TGTGCCAGCTCACCACGTCTGGAACAAGAGACCCAGTACTTC. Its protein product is CASSPRLEQETQYF.

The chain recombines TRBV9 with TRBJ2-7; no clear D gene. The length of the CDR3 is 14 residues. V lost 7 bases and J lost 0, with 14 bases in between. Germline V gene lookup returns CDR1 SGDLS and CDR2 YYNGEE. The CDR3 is CASGSSLSSYEQYF. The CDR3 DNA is TGTGCCAGCGGAAGTAGTCTGAGCTCCTACGAGCAGTACTTC. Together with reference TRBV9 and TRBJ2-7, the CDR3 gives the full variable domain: DSGVTQTPKHLITATGQRVTLRCSPRSGDLSVYWYQQSLDQGLQFLIQYYNGEERAKGNILERFSAQQFPDLHSELNLSSLELGDSALYFCASGSSLSSYEQYFGPGTRLTVT.

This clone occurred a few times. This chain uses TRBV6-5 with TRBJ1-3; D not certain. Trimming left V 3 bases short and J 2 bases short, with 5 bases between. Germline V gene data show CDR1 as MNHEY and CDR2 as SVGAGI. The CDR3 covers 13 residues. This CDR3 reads CASSYYPGNTIYF. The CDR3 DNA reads TGTGCCAGCAGTTATTACCCTGGAAACACCATATATTTT.